Here is one T cell receptor beta chain with its context. Its antigen remains unknown. The trim removed 5 bases at V and 1 base at J, leaving 3 bases unmatched. The CDR3 loop spans 14 amino acids. Germline V gene lookup returns CDR1 SNHLY and CDR2 FYNNEI. This sample was included in a study of cytomegalovirus exposure and HLA in healthy donors. Study observations and caveats: It was found in a later analysis that first-cohort TCR clusters tended to co-occur in the 95 to 150 validation repertoires. Among the CMV-associated chains, a few were confirmed in vitro as specific for CMV antigens.

Measured with immunoSEQ multiplex PCR; TCRdb has only the in-frame clones, and not every one. Here the sample spans 200,000 to 300,000 clones, about 90% being singletons. This TCR was sampled from a woman in her thirties in good health and CMV-seronegative. Specimen: PBMCs. The chain combines TRBV2 with TRBJ2-5; 8 bases line up with TRBD1. Here the CDR3 reads CASSKDRVQETQYF. The CDR3 DNA reads as TGTGCCAGCAGTAAGGACAGGGTCCAAGAGACCCAGTACTTC.